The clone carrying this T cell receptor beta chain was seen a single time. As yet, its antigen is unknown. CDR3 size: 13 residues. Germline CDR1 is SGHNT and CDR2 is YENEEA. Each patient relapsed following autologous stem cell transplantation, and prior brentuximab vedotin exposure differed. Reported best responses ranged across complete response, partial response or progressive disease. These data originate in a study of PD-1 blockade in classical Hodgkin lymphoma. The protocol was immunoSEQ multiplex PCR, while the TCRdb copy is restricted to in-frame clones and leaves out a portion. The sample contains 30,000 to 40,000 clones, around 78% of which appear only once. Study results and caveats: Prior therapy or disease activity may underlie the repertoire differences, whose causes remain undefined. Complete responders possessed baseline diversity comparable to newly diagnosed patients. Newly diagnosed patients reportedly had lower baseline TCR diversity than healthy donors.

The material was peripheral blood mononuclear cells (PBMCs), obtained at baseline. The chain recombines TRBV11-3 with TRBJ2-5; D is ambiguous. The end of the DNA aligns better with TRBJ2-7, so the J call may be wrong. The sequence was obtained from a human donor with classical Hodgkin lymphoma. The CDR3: CASSPRHADEQYF. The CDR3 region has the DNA TGTGCCAGCAGCCCACGACACGCCGACGAGCAGTACTTC.